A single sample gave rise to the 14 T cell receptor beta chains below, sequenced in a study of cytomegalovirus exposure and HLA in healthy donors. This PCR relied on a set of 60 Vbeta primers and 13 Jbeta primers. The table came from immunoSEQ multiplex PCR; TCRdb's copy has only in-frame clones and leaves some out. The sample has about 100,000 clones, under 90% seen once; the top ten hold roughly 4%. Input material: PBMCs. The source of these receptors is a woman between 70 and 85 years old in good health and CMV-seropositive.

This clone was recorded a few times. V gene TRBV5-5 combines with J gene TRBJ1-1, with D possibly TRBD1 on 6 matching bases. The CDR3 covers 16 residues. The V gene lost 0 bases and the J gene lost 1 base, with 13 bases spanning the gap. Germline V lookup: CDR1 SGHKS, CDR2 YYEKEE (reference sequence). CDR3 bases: TGTGCCAGCAGCTTGGGCCCCGGGACATCGAACACTGAAGCTTTCTTT. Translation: CASSLGPGTSNTEAFF.

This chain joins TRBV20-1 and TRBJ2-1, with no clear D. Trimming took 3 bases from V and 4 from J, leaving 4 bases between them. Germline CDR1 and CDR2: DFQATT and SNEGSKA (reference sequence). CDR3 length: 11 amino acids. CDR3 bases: TGCAGTGCTAGCAATTACAATGAGCAGTTCTTC. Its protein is CSASNYNEQFF.

The CDR3, as DNA: TGCAGCCTAACAGCCTTCGGGACCCAGTACTTC. As protein: CSLTAFGTQYF. The V and J genes are TRBV20-1 and TRBJ2-5; D gene unclear. This CDR3 contains 11 residues. Germline CDR1 and CDR2: DFQATT and SNEGSKA (reference sequence).

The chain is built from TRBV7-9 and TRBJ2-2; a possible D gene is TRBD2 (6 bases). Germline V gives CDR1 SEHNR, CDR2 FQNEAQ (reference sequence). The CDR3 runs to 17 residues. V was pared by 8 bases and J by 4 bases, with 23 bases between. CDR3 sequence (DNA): TGTGCCAGCTTGCCAGCGGGCCTACAGAAACTCACCGGGGAGCTGTTTTTT. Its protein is CASLPAGLQKLTGELFF.

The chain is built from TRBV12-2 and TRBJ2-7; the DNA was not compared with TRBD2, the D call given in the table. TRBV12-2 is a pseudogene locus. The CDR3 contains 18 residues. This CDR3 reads CAWVRGSPSCRDAHEQYF. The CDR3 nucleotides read TGTGCCTGGGTCCGGGGGTCCCCGAGTTGTAGGGATGCCCACGAGCAGTACTTC.

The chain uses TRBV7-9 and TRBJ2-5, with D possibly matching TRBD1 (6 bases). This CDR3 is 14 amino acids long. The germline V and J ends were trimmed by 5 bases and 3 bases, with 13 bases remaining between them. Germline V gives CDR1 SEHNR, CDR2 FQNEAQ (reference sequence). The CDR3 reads CASSPRTVEETQYF. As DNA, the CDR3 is TGTGCCAGCAGCCCGCGGACAGTTGAAGAGACCCAGTACTTC.

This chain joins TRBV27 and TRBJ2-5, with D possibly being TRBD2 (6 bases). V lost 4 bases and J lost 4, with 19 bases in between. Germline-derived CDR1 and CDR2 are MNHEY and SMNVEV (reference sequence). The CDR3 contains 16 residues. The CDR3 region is CASSSPLGRETETQYF. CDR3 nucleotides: TGTGCCAGCAGTTCTCCCCTAGGGCGGGAAACAGAGACCCAGTACTTC.

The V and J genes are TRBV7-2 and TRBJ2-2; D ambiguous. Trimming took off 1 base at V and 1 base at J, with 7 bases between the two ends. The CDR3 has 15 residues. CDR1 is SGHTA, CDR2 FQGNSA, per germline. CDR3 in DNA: TGTGCCAGCAGCTTAGGGGCAGGGAACACCGGGGAGCTGTTTTTT. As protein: CASSLGAGNTGELFF.

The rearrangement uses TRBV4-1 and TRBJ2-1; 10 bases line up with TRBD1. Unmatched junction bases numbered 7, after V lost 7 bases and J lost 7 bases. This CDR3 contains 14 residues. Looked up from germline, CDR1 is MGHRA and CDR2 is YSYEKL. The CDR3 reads CASTLTGGENEQFF. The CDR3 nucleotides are TGCGCCAGCACTTTGACAGGGGGCGAGAATGAGCAGTTCTTC.

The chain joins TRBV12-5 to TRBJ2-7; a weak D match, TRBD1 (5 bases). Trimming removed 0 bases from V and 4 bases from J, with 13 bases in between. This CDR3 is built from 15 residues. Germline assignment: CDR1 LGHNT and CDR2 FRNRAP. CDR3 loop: CASGLVRQGAYEQYF. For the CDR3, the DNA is TGTGCTAGTGGTTTGGTTCGGCAGGGCGCGTACGAGCAGTACTTC.

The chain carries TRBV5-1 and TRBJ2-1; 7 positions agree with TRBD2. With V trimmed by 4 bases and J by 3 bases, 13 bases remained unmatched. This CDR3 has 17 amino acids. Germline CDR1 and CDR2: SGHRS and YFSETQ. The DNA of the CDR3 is TGCGCCAGCAGCCAGGGCACGTCGGCTAGCGGCTACAATGAGCAGTTCTTC. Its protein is CASSQGTSASGYNEQFF.

CDR3 amino acids: CASSASQEGARGNTIYF. CDR3 in DNA: TGTGCCAGCAGTGCCTCACAGGAGGGGGCGAGGGGAAACACCATATATTTT. The V and J genes are TRBV25-1 and TRBJ1-3, with 7 bases that match TRBD1. Germline CDR1 reads MGHDK; CDR2 reads SYGVNS. The CDR3 contains 17 residues. V was clipped by 4 bases and J by 4 bases; unmatched bases: 13.

The CDR3: CASLSGLSGIYEQYF. CDR3 sequence (DNA): TGTGCCAGCCTTAGTGGTCTCTCGGGGATTTACGAGCAGTACTTC. The chain is built from TRBV2 and TRBJ2-5, with D possibly being TRBD2 (5 bases). The J call may be in error: the DNA end matches TRBJ2-7 better. This CDR3 comprises 15 residues. Germline V CDR1 and CDR2: SNHLY, FYNNEI.

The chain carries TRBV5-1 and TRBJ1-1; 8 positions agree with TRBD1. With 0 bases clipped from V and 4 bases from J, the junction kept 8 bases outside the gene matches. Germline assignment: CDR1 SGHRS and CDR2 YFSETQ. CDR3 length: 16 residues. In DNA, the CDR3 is TGCGCCAGCAGCTTGGACGGACAGGGTATTGGCACTGAAGCTTTCTTT. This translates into CASSLDGQGIGTEAFF.